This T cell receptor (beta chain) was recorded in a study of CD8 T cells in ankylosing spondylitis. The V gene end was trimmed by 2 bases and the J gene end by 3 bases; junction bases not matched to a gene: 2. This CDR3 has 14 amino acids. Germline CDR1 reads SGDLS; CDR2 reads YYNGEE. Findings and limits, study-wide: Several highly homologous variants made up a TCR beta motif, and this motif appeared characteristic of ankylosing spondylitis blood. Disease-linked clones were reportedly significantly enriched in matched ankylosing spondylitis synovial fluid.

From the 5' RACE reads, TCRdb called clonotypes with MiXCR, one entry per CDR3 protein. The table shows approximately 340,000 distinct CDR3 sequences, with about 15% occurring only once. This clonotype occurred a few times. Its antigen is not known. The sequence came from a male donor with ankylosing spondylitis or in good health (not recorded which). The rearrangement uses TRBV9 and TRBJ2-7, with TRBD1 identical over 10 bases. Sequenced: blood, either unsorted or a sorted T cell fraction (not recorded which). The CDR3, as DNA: TGTGCCAGCAGCGTCGGACAGGGGGGCTACGAGCAGTACTTC. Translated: CASSVGQGGYEQYF.